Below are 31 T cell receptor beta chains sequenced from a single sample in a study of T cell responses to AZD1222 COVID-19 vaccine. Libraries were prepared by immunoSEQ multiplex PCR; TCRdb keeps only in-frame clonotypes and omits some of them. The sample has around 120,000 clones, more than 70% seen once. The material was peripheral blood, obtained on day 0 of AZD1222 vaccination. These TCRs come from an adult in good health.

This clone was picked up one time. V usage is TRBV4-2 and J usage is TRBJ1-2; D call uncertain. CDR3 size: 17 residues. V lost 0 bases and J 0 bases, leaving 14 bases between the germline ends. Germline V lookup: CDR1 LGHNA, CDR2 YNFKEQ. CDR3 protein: CASSQDLEQQSNYGYTF. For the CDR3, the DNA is TGTGCCAGCAGCCAAGATCTTGAACAGCAATCTAACTATGGCTACACCTTC.

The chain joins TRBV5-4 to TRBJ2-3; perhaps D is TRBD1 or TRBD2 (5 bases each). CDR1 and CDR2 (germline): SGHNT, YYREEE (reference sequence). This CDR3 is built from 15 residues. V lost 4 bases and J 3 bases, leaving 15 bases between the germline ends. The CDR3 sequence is CASSPGTPGTDTQYF. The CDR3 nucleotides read TGTGCCAGCAGCCCGGGGACCCCGGGGACAGATACGCAGTATTTT.

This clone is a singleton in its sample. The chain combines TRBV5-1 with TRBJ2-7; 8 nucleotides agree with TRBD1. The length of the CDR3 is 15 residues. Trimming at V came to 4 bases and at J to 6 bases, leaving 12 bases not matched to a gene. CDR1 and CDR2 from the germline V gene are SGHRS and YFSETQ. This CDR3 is CASSQRQGIIIEQYF. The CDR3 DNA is TGCGCCAGCAGCCAAAGACAGGGGATAATCATCGAGCAGTACTTC.

The CDR3 loop reads CASSLHLGAVGELFF. Written as DNA, the CDR3 is TGTGCCAGCAGCCTTCACCTGGGGGCGGTCGGGGAGCTGTTTTTT. V is TRBV3-1 (or the pseudogene TRBV3-2) and J is TRBJ2-2; maybe TRBD1 (6 bases). The V end lost 4 bases, the J end lost 7 bases, and 16 bases lay between the germline ends. CDR1 LGHDT and CDR2 YNNKEL come from the germline V gene (reference sequence). CDR3 length equals 15 residues.

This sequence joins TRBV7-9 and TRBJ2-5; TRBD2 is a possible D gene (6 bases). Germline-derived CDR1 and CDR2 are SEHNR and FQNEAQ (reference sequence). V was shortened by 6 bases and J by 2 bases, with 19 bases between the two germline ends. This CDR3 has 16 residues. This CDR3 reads CASRTSGLGTQETQYF. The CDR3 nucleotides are TGTGCCAGCAGAACATCAGGTCTCGGGACTCAAGAGACCCAGTACTTC.

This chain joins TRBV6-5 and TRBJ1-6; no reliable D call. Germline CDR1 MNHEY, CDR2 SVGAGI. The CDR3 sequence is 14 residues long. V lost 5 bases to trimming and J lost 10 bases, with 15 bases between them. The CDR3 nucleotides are TGTGCCAGCAGTCAGGAGGGTATCGGGTCACCCCTCCACTTT. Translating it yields CASSQEGIGSPLHF.

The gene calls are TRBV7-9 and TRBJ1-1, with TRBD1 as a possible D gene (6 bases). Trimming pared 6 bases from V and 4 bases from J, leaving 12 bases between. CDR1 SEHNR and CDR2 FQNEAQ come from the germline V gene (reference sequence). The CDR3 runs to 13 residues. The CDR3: CASRETGPTEAFF. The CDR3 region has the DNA TGTGCCAGCAGGGAAACAGGGCCCACTGAAGCTTTCTTT.

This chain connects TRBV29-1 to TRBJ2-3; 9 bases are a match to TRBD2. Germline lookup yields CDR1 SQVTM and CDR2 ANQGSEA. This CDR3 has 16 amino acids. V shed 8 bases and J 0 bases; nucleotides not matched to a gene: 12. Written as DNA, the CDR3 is TGCAGCCTCGACGGGGCTAGCGGGGATAGCACAGATACGCAGTATTTT. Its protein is CSLDGASGDSTDTQYF.

CDR3 nucleotides: TGTGCCAGCAGTAAAGAAAGGATAGGCTATGGCTACACCTTC. Residues: CASSKERIGYGYTF. This chain links TRBV5-6 with TRBJ1-2; no clear D. V lost 5 bases and J lost 4, with 15 bases in between. The V gene's germline CDR1 is SGHDT and CDR2 YYEEEE. The CDR3 is 14 amino acids.

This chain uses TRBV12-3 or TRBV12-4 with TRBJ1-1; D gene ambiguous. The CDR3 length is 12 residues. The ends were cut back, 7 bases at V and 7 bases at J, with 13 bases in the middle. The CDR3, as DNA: TGTGCCAGCACCTCGAGTCCGATTGAAGCTTTCTTT. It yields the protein CASTSSPIEAFF.

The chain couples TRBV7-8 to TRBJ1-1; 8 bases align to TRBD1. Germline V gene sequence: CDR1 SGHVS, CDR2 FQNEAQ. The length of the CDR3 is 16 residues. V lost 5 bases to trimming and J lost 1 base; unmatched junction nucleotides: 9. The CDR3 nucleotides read TGTGCCAGCAGCCGAGCAGGGGGCATGAAGAACACTGAAGCTTTCTTT. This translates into CASSRAGGMKNTEAFF. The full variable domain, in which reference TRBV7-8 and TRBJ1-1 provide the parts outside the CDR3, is GAGVSQSPRYKVAKRGQDVALRCDPISGHVSLFWYQQALGQGPEFLTYFQNEAQLDKSGLPSDRFFAERPEGSVSTLKIQRTQQEDSAVYLCASSRAGGMKNTEAFFGQGTRLTVV.

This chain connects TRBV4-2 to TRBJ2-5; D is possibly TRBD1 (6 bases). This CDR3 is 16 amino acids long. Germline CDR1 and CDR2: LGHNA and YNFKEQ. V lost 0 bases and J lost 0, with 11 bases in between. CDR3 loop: CASSQDGTKNQETQYF. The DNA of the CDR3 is TGTGCCAGCAGCCAAGACGGGACAAAAAACCAAGAGACCCAGTACTTC.

The CDR3 protein is CASSRDGLNEAFF. CDR3 in DNA: TGTGCCAGCAGCAGGGACGGACTAAACGAAGCTTTCTTT. The chain combines TRBV6-5 with TRBJ1-1; TRBD1 is a possible D gene (5 bases). Between the trimmed V and J ends, which lost 6 bases and 8 bases, there was a span of 16 bases. CDR1 is MNHEY, CDR2 SVGAGI, per germline. This CDR3 has 13 residues.

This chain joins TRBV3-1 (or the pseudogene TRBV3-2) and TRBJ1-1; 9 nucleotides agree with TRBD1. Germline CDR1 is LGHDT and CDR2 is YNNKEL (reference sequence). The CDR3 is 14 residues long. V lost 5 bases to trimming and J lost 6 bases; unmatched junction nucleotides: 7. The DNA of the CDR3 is TGTGCCAGCAGCACAGGACAGGGGTGGGCTGAAGCTTTCTTT. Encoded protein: CASSTGQGWAEAFF.

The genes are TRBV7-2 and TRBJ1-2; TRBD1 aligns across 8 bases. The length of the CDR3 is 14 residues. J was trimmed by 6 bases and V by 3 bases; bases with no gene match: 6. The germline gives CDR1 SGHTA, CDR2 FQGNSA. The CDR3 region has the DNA TGTGCCAGCAGCTTCTCCGGACAGGGAAATGGCTACACCTTC. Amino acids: CASSFSGQGNGYTF.

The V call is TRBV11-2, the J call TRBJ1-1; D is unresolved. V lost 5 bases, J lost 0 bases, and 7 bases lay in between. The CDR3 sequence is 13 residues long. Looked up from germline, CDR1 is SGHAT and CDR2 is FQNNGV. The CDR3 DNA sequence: TGTGCCAGCAGCCCGGAGATGAACACTGAAGCTTTCTTT. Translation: CASSPEMNTEAFF.

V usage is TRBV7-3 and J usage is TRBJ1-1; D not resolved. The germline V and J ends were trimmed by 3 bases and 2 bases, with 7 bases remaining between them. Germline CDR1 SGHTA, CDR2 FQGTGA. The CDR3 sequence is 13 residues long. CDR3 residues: CASSFHTNTEAFF. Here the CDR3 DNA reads TGTGCCAGCAGCTTTCACACCAACACTGAAGCTTTCTTT.

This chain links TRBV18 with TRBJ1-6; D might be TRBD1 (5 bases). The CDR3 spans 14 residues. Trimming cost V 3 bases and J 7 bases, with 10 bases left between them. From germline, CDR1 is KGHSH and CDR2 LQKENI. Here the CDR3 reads CASSPGTVNSPLHF. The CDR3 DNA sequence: TGTGCCAGCTCACCCGGGACCGTGAATTCACCCCTCCACTTT. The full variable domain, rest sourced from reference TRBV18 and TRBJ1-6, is NAGVMQNPRHLVRRRGQEARLRCSPMKGHSHVYWYRQLPEEGLKFMVYLQKENIIDESGMPKERFSAEFPKEGPSILRIQQVVRGDSAAYFCASSPGTVNSPLHFGNGTRLTVT.

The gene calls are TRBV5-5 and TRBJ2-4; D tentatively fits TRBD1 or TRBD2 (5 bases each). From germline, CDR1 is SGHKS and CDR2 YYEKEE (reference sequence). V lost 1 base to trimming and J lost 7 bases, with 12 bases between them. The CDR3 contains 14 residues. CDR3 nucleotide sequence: TGTGCCAGCAGCTTGTACGTAGGGGAGAACATTCAGTACTTC. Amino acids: CASSLYVGENIQYF. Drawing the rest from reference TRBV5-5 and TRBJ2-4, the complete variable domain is DAGVTQSPTHLIKTRGQQVTLRCSPISGHKSVSWYQQVLGQGPQFIFQYYEKEERGRGNFPDRFSARQFPNYSSELNVNALLLGDSALYLCASSLYVGENIQYFGAGTRLSVL.

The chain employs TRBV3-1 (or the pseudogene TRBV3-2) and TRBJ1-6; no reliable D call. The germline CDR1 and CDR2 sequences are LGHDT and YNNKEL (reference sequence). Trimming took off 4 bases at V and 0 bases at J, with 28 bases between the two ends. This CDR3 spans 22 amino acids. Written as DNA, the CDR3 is TGTGCCAGCAGCCGCAAGAACCCCTCGTGCCAGGCAAAGAGCTCCTATAATTCACCCCTCCACTTT. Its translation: CASSRKNPSCQAKSSYNSPLHF.

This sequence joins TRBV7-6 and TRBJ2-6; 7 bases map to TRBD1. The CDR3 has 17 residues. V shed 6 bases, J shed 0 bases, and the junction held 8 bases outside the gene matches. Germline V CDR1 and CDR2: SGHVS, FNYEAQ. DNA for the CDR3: TGTGCCAGCAGGGCCGGGACAGCCAGCTCTGGGGCCAACGTCCTGACTTTC. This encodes CASRAGTASSGANVLTF.

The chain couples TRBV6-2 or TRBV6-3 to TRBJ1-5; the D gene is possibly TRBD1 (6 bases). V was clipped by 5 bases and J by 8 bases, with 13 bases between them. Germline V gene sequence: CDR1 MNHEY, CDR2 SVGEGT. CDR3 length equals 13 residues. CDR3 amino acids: CASSDGGAKPQHF. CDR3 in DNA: TGTGCCAGCAGTGACGGGGGGGCGAAGCCCCAGCATTTT.

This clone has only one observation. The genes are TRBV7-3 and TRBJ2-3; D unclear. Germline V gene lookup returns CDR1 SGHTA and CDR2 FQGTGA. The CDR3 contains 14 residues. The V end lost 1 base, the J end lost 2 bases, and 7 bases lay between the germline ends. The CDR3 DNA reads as TGTGCCAGCAGCTTAAGTCAAGACACAGATACGCAGTATTTT. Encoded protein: CASSLSQDTDTQYF. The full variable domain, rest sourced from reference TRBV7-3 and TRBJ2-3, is GAGVSQTPSNKVTEKGKYVELRCDPISGHTALYWYRQSLGQGPEFLIYFQGTGAADDSGLPNDRFFAVRPEGSVSTLKIQRTERGDSAVYLCASSLSQDTDTQYFGPGTRLTVL.

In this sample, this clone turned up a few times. CDR3 region: CATSRDTTGVVEKLFF. The CDR3 DNA reads TGTGCCACCAGCAGAGATACGACAGGGGTGGTTGAAAAACTGTTTTTT. The V call is TRBV15, the J call TRBJ1-4, with 8 bases fitting TRBD1. CDR3 size: 16 residues. J lost 7 bases, V lost 0 bases, and 7 bases had no gene match. Germline assignment: CDR1 LNHNV and CDR2 YYDKDF (reference sequence).

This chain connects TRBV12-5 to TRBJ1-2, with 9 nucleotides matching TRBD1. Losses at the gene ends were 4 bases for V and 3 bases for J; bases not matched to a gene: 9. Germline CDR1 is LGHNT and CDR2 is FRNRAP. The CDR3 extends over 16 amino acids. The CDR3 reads CASGSTYRGLHYGYTF. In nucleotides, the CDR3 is TGTGCTAGTGGTTCTACGTACAGGGGGCTCCACTATGGCTACACCTTC.

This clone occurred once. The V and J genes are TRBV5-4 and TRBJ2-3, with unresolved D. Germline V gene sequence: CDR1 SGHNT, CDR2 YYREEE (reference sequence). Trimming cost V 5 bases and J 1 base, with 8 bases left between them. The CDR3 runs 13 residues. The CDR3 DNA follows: TGTGCCAGCAGGGCAACCCGCACAGATACGCAGTATTTT. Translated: CASRATRTDTQYF.

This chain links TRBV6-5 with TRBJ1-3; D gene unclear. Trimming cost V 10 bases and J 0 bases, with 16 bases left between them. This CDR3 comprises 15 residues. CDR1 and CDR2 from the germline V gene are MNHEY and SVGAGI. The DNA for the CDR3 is TGTGCCATCCACCCGGGCAGAAGCTCTGGAAACACCATATATTTT. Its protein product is CAIHPGRSSGNTIYF.

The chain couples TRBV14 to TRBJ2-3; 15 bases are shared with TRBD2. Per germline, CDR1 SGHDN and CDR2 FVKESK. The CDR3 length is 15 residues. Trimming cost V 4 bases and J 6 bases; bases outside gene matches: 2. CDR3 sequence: CASSRTSGGADTQYF. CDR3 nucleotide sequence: TGTGCCAGCAGCCGGACTAGCGGGGGGGCGGATACGCAGTATTTT.

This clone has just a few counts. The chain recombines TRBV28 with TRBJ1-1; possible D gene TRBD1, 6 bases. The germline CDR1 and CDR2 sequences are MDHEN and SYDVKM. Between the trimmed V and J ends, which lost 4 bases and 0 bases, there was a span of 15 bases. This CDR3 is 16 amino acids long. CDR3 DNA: TGTGCCAGCAGTTCGCCTACAGGGAGAATGAACACTGAAGCTTTCTTT. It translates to CASSSPTGRMNTEAFF.

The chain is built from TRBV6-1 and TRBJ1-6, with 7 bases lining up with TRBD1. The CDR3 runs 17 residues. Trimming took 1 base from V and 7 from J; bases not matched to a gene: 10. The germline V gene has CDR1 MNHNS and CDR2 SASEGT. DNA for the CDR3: TGTGCCAGCAGTGAAGACTTTGTACAGGGGTGGAATTCACCCCTCCACTTT. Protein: CASSEDFVQGWNSPLHF.

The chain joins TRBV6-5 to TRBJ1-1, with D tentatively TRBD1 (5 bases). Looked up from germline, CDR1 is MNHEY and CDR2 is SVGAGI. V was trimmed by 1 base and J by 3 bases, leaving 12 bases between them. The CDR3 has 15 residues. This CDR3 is CASSYWGGKYTEAFF. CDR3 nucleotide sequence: TGTGCCAGCAGTTACTGGGGGGGGAAGTACACTGAAGCTTTCTTT.